This T cell receptor (beta chain) was observed in a study of T cells of healthy individuals. TCRdb re-called the 5' RACE reads with MiXCR, one entry per CDR3 protein. The table includes under 70,000 distinct CDR3 sequences, roughly 14% detected once. CDR1 SGHRS and CDR2 YFSETQ come from the germline V gene. Trimming removed 2 bases at V and 1 base at J, with 6 bases between. The CDR3 length is 13 residues. This TCR came from a human donor in good health. J is TRBJ1-1 and V is TRBV5-1, with D unresolved. The CDR3, as DNA: TGCGCCAGCAGCTTCATGGCGAACACTGAAGCTTTCTTT. Encoded protein: CASSFMANTEAFF. The entire variable domain, with the rest obtained from reference TRBV5-1 and TRBJ1-1, is as follows: KAGVTQTPRYLIKTRGQQVTLSCSPISGHRSVSWYQQTPGQGLQFLFEYFSETQRNKGNFPGRFSGRQFSNSRSEMNVSTLELGDSALYLCASSFMANTEAFFGQGTRLTVV.